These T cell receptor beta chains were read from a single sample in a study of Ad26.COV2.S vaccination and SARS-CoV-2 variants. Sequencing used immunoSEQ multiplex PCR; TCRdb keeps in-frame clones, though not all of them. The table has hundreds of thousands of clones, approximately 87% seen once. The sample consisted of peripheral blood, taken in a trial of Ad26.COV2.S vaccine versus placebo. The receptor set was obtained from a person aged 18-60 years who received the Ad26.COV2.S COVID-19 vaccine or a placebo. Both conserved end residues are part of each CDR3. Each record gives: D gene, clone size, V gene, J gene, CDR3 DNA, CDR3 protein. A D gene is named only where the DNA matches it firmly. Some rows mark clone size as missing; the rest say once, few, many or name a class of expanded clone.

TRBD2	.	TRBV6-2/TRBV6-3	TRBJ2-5	TGTGCCAGCAGTCGACTAGCGGGGGCTCGAGAGACCCAGTACTTC	CASSRLAGARETQYF
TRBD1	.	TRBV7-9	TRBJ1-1	TGTGCCAGCAGCCCTGGGACAGGGAATGCTGAAGCTTTCTTT	CASSPGTGNAEAFF
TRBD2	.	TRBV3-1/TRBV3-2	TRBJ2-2	TGTGCCAGCAGCCAAGAGAGTCTCAGCGGGGGCACCGGGGAGCTGTTTTTT	CASSQESLSGGTGELFF
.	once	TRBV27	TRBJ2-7	TGTGCCGCGGGACCGACCTCCTACGAGCAGTACTTC	CAAGPTSYEQYF
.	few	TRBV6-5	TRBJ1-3	TGTGCCAGCAGTTCGACAGACCTCTCTGGAAACACCATATATTTT	CASSSTDLSGNTIYF
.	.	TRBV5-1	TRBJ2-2	TGCGCCAGCAGCTTGGAGGGACATATCAACACCGGGGAGCTGTTTTTT	CASSLEGHINTGELFF
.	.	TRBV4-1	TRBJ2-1	TGCGCCAGCAGCCAAGACGGCCCGATCTCCTACAATGAGCAGTTCTTC	CASSQDGPISYNEQFF
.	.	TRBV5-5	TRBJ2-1	TGTGCCAGCAGCTCCTGGGAGTATGAGCAGTTCTTC	CASSSWEYEQFF
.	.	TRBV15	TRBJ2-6	TGTGCCACCAGCAGTGATACCCCGGGACGAAACTCTGGGGCCAACGTCCTGACTTTC	CATSSDTPGRNSGANVLTF
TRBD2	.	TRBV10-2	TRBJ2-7	TGCGCCAGCAGGCCCGGGGGAGCGGGAGCTAGCGGGAAGCAGTACTTC	CASRPGGAGASGKQYF
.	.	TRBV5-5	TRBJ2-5	TGTGCCAGCAGCTTGGTGACAGCAGTCTTAGAGACCCAGTACTTC	CASSLVTAVLETQYF
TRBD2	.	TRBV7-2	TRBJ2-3	TGTGCCAGCAGCTTACTCCTAGCGGGAGGTGCCGATACGCAGTATTTT	CASSLLLAGGADTQYF
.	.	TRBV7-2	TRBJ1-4	TGTGCCAGCAGCCCCGGGACTCCAGTGGAAAAACTGTTTTTT	CASSPGTPVEKLFF
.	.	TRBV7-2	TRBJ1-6	TGTGCCAGCAGCTTGGGGGGAAGGGGTTCACCCCTCCACTTT	CASSLGGRGSPLHF
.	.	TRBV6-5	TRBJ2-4	TGTGCCAGCCAGCAAAACATTCAGTACTTC	CASQQNIQYF
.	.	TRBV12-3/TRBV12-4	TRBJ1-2	TGTGCCAGCAGTTCAGACTATGGCTACACCTTC	CASSSDYGYTF
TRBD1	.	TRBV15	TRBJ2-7	TGTGCCACCAGCACCAGCTGGGACAGGGACGAGCAGTACTTC	CATSTSWDRDEQYF
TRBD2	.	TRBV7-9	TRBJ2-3	TGTGCCAGCAGCTTGCGGGAGGTTAGAACAGATACGCAGTATTTT	CASSLREVRTDTQYF
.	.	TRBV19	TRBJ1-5	TGTGCCAGTAGTACGACAGGTTTTAGCAATCAGCCCCAGCATTTT	CASSTTGFSNQPQHF
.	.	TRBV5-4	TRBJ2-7	TGTGCCAGCAGCGTCGACGGGGCGCGCGAGCAGTACTTC	CASSVDGAREQYF